This T cell receptor beta chain was recovered during a study of a mutant IDH1 vaccine in newly diagnosed glioma (dated by TCRdb to 2020 to 2022). The study in broad terms: Vaccination began 4-6 weeks after radiotherapy alone, or alongside temozolomide cycles in the chemotherapy-containing groups. Of the approximately 33 treated patients, approximately 62% were male and 37.5% were female, and a mean age of roughly 41 years was recorded. Prior to enrollment, patients had been given standard therapy consisting of radiotherapy alone, temozolomide alone, or radiochemotherapy with temozolomide, with the combination given to most patients. Visit V12 was the week-35 safety follow-up and visit V13 was the week-47 end of study. Peripheral blood was drawn at six visits: V03 (baseline), V05, V07, V10, V12 and V13. For exploratory analyses, around 26 treated patients had longitudinal TCRB deep sequencing done wherever samples were available.

What the authors observed across the whole study: Across multiple MHC alleles, vaccine-induced immune responses were seen in more than 90% of patients. The authors stated that sample limitations prevented analyses of patient blood samples from being reproduced. Pseudoprogression seemed to be unrelated to changes in the top peripheral T cell clonotypes found by TCRB sequencing. PBMC samples for TCRB deep sequencing were selected based on availability.

What the time point label conveys for this sample: week 35, safety follow-up. Each vaccine dose was 300 ug of a 20-mer mutant IDH1 peptide in Montanide, given subcutaneously with topical imiquimod. Eight vaccinations were administered to patients in weeks 1, 3, 5, 7, 11, 15, 19 and 23, corresponding to visits V03 through V10. The donors had newly diagnosed IDH1-mutant astrocytomas of WHO grade 3 or 4 that showed loss of nuclear ATRX. The samples were drawn from NOA16, a multicentre, single-arm, open-label phase I trial in Germany that tested a mutant IDH1 peptide vaccine in humans for the first time. The DNeasy Blood and Tissue Kit was used to extract genomic DNA from EDTA blood for TCRB sequencing. CDR1 is given as MNHEY and CDR2 as SVGAGI, both from the germline V gene. The CDR3 holds 12 amino acids from the cysteine to the phenylalanine. Of all the DNA, just the CDR3 is kept, 36 bases in frame from base 1. V trim: 9 bases; J trim: 10 bases; unmatched bases: 7.

This clone was seen a handful of times. What antigen it recognizes has not been identified. No base quality information exists; no much larger clone differs at one position. Libraries were built with the immunoSEQ multiplex PCR assay. Following the manufacturer's protocol, the hsTCRB Kit was used to amplify rearranged TCR beta chain sequences. TCRB libraries were sequenced on an Illumina MiSeq. On the study's bioinformatics: Demultiplexing, trimming and gene mapping were performed with the kit vendor's proprietary platform. The immuneACCESS repertoire file appears here via TCRdb, limited to in-frame rearrangements. These files lack a portion of the clones; in checked studies, under half of the deficit traces to unresolved V genes, and the cause of the others is not known. Clonal size and the V and J genes are those of that table, whereas D and trimming came from the DNA. This sample is represented by 29,000 or so clones; about 70% of them were singletons. Under 9% of the sample is in the top ten clones.

This sequence uses TRBV6-5 and TRBJ1-4, with 8 junctional bases fitting TRBD1. This sample comprised PBMCs, obtained from a glioma patient whose treatment included an IDH1 peptide vaccine. The TCR was taken from a man over 45 with glioma. Here the CDR3 is given as CARGTGQAKLFF. The DNA sequence follows: TGTGCCAGAGGGACAGGACAAGCAAAACTGTTTTTT.